These 4 T cell receptor beta chains were sequenced from one sample in a study of post-analysis software for immune sequencing data. Libraries were made from TCR beta cDNA, and they carried unique molecular identifiers. TCRdb fed the PCR reads into MiXCR, producing one record per CDR3 protein. Seen here are 150,000 to 200,000 distinct CDR3 sequences, under 40% observed once, and the top ten hold 25% to 35%. The input for sequencing was blood, taken after autologous hematopoietic stem cell transplantation. These receptors were collected from a girl aged 5 to 17 with multiple sclerosis.

This clonotype came up a few times. The chain carries TRBV12-3 or TRBV12-4 and TRBJ1-4; maybe TRBD1 (5 bases). The CDR3 runs to 18 residues. V lost 3 bases and J 0 bases, leaving 17 bases between the germline ends. In DNA form, the CDR3 reads TGTGCCAGCAGTTTGTACCAGACGGGGCCGGCAACTAATGAAAAACTGTTTTTT. Its protein product is CASSLYQTGPATNEKLFF.

The chain uses TRBV15 and TRBJ1-4; D remains unclear. Germline assignment: CDR1 LNHNV and CDR2 YYDKDF (reference sequence). The CDR3 runs to 13 residues. V lost 4 bases and J 7 bases, leaving 10 bases between the germline ends. The CDR3 reads CATSIAGGEKLFF. The CDR3 nucleotides read TGTGCCACCAGCATCGCGGGTGGTGAAAAACTGTTTTTT.

The chain carries TRBV27 and TRBJ2-7; D unresolved. Trimming took 6 bases from V and 6 from J, leaving 18 bases between them. This CDR3 region has 14 residues. The V gene's germline CDR1 is MNHEY and CDR2 SMNVEV (reference sequence). As DNA, the CDR3 is TGTGCCAGCAGCGGGTCAGGCAGGTCGGGCGAGCAGTACTTC. Protein: CASSGSGRSGEQYF.

The chain employs TRBV6-1 and TRBJ2-3; the match to TRBD2 covers 12 bases. The junction had 17 bases not matched to a gene; V was cut back by 5 bases and J by 5 bases. This CDR3 comprises 19 residues. CDR1 MNHNS and CDR2 SASEGT come from the germline V gene. The CDR3, as DNA: TGTGCCAGCAGTCCACCGGGACTAGCGGGCGCGGAGAGGATAGATACGCAGTATTTT. Protein: CASSPPGLAGAERIDTQYF.